Shown below are 12 T cell receptor beta chains from a single sample sequenced in a study of T-cell reconstitution after alpha-beta-depleted transplantation in children. This sample's TCRbeta library carried unique molecular identifier barcodes. TCRdb processed the PCR reads anew with MiXCR; each CDR3 protein has one entry. The sample holds about 1,000,000 distinct CDR3 sequences, about 29% seen once. The sample was PBMCs, mostly from graft donor cells, taken 360 days after TCRalphabeta/CD19-depleted stem cell transplant. These receptors all come from a boy under three years old who had a stem cell transplant for SCID, so the T cells may come from the graft donor.

This clonotype was observed a handful of times. The chain joins TRBV7-6 to TRBJ2-2; TRBD2 might be the D (5 bases). Trimming cost V 1 base and J 4 bases, with 10 bases left between them. The CDR3 runs 15 residues. Germline V lookup: CDR1 SGHVS, CDR2 FNYEAQ. The CDR3 DNA reads TGTGCCAGCAGCTTAGGCTGGACTCCCACCGGGGAGCTGTTTTTT. It encodes CASSLGWTPTGELFF. Complete variable domain (other parts from reference TRBV7-6 and TRBJ2-2): GAGVSQSPRYKVTKRGQDVALRCDPISGHVSLYWYRQALGQGPEFLTYFNYEAQQDKSGLPNDRFSAERPEGSISTLTIQRTEQRDSAMYRCASSLGWTPTGELFFGEGSRLTVL.

Only a few counts were recorded for this clonotype. Mismatch with germline at one junction end may stem from a read error. The V and J genes are TRBV12-3 or TRBV12-4 and TRBJ2-7, with 9 bases aligning to TRBD1. The CDR3 runs to 12 residues. CDR3 sequence reads: CASSPGTGRTSF. CDR3 coding DNA: TGTGCCAGCAGTCCCGGGACAGGGAGGACGAGCTTC.

This clonotype was found once. The J gene is TRBJ2-1, the V gene TRBV9; D could derive from TRBD1 or TRBD2 (5 bases each). V lost 4 bases to trimming and J lost 6 bases, with 20 bases between them. Per germline, CDR1 SGDLS and CDR2 YYNGEE. The CDR3 extends over 16 amino acids. CDR3 amino acids: CASSPGITKGINEQFF. The CDR3, as DNA: TGTGCCAGCAGCCCCGGGATTACCAAGGGGATCAATGAGCAGTTCTTC.

There are a few counts of this clonotype. The rearrangement uses TRBV12-3 or TRBV12-4 and TRBJ2-7, with D possibly TRBD2 on 5 matching bases. The CDR3 runs 13 residues. V was pared by 3 bases and J by 4 bases, with 10 bases between. In DNA form, the CDR3 reads TGTGCCAGCAGTTTCGGGAACGCTTACGAGCAGTACTTC. This gives the protein CASSFGNAYEQYF.

This clonotype was found a few times. This chain uses TRBV4-1 with TRBJ2-4; D ambiguous. Germline CDR1 and CDR2: MGHRA and YSYEKL. This CDR3 has 11 residues. The V gene lost 0 bases and the J gene lost 7 bases, with 1 base spanning the gap. The chain's CDR3 is CASSQENIQYF. The CDR3 bases are TGCGCCAGCAGCCAAGAGAACATTCAGTACTTC.

The rearrangement links TRBV28 to TRBJ2-7, with 9 nucleotides matching TRBD1. The V gene end was trimmed by 2 bases and the J gene end by 2 bases; junction bases not matched to a gene: 10. The germline V gene has CDR1 MDHEN and CDR2 SYDVKM. The CDR3 runs 17 residues. The chain's CDR3 is CASSLMGVRDRAYEQYF. Here the CDR3 DNA reads TGTGCCAGCAGTTTAATGGGTGTACGGGACAGGGCCTACGAGCAGTACTTC.

The J gene is TRBJ2-7, the V gene TRBV5-1; 9 bases map to TRBD1. This CDR3 region has 15 residues. CDR1 SGHRS and CDR2 YFSETQ come from the germline V gene. The V gene end was trimmed by 0 bases and the J gene end by 5 bases; junction bases not matched to a gene: 6. DNA of the CDR3: TGCGCCAGCAGCTTGGGGGGGACAGGGATTCACGAGCAGTACTTC. The encoded protein is CASSLGGTGIHEQYF.

In its sample, this clonotype was seen a few times. The chain employs TRBV9 and TRBJ2-1, with 8 bases identical to TRBD2. This CDR3 comprises 15 residues. V dropped 2 bases and J dropped 4; count of bases not matched to a gene: 5. Germline V gene data show CDR1 as SGDLS and CDR2 as YYNGEE. The CDR3 nucleotides are TGTGCCAGCAGCGTCGGGGGGGCCCGGTACAATGAGCAGTTCTTC. Its translation is CASSVGGARYNEQFF. Variable domain in full (rest from reference TRBV9 and TRBJ2-1): DSGVTQTPKHLITATGQRVTLRCSPRSGDLSVYWYQQSLDQGLQFLIQYYNGEERAKGNILERFSAQQFPDLHSELNLSSLELGDSALYFCASSVGGARYNEQFFGPGTRLTVL.

The CDR3 sequence is CASSLGTGGNGYTF. The CDR3 bases are TGTGCCAGCAGCCTAGGGACAGGGGGGAATGGCTACACCTTC. This rearrangement joins TRBV7-6 to TRBJ1-2; 11 bases are a match to TRBD1. In germline, CDR1 is SGHVS, CDR2 FNYEAQ. The CDR3 length is 14 residues. V gave up 5 bases and J gave up 6 bases; unmatched junction bases: 5.

In its sample, this clonotype was seen once. DNA for the CDR3: TGCGCCAGCAGCCAAGATCTTACGGGCGGGGGCCCGTGGGAGACCCAGTACTTC. Translating gives CASSQDLTGGGPWETQYF. V and J are TRBV4-3 and TRBJ2-5, with TRBD2 as a possible D gene (7 bases). The CDR3 has 18 amino acids. CDR1 LGHNA and CDR2 YSLEER come from the germline V gene. V lost 0 bases, J lost 5 bases, and 22 bases lay in between.

The genes are TRBV12-3 or TRBV12-4 and TRBJ2-2, with D hard to call. The CDR3 extends over 11 amino acids. V gave up 5 bases and J gave up 11 bases, with 9 bases separating them. The CDR3 nucleotides are TGTGCCAGCAGTGTCTCGGACGAGCTGTTTTTT. Protein product: CASSVSDELFF.

The chain combines TRBV7-9 with TRBJ2-3, with TRBD1 matching over 8 bases. The CDR3 loop spans 16 amino acids. In germline, CDR1 is SEHNR, CDR2 FQNEAQ (reference sequence). Germline trimming cut 4 bases from V and 9 bases from J; bases unmatched to any gene: 15. The CDR3 sequence is CASSWQGAPSRRTQYF. In DNA form, the CDR3 reads TGTGCCAGCAGCTGGCAGGGGGCCCCGAGTAGAAGGACGCAGTATTTT.